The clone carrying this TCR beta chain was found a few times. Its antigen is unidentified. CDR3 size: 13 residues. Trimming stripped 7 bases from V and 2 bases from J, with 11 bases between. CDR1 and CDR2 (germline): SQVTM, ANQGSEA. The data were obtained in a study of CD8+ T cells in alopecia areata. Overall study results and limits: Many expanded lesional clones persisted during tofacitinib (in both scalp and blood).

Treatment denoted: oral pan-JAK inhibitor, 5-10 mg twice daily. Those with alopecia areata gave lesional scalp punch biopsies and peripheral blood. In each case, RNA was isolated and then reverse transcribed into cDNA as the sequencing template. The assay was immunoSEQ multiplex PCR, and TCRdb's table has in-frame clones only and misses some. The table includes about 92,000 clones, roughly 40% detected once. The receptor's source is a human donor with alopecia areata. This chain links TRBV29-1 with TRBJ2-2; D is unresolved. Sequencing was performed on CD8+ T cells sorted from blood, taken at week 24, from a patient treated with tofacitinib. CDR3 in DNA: TGCAGCGGTATACAGCAAAACACCGGGGAGCTGTTTTTT. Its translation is CSGIQQNTGELFF.